The 16 T cell receptor beta chains given below trace back to one sample, sequenced in a study of blood T cells in healthy people across ages. Primed by a sample-barcoded 5' primer and a J-beta primer mix, a second PCR proceeded for 7 to 11 cycles. TCRdb reanalysed the 5' RACE reads using MiXCR and keeps one entry per CDR3 protein. The profile shows roughly 410,000 distinct CDR3 sequences, approximately 52% of them singletons. Sequenced input: blood. The receptors come from a man aged 55 to 69 in good health.

The chain has TRBV27 and TRBJ2-5; D is perhaps TRBD1 (5 bases). Germline V gene sequence: CDR1 MNHEY, CDR2 SMNVEV (reference sequence). The V end lost 5 bases, the J end lost 2 bases, and 9 bases lay between the germline ends. There are 13 residues in the CDR3. CDR3 protein: CASSTGGQETQYF. CDR3 nucleotides: TGTGCCAGCAGTACAGGTGGGCAAGAGACCCAGTACTTC.

The chain carries TRBV12-3 or TRBV12-4 and TRBJ2-7; D remains ambiguous. Trimming pared 6 bases from V and 7 bases from J, leaving 22 bases between. There are 15 residues in the CDR3. The CDR3: CASSSYGLSVDEQYF. CDR3 nucleotides: TGTGCCAGCAGCTCCTATGGCCTCAGTGTTGATGAGCAGTACTTC.

The chain is built from TRBV7-2 and TRBJ1-2, with no clear D. This CDR3 is built from 15 residues. Trimming left V 1 base short and J 0 bases short, with 9 bases between. Germline CDR1 reads SGHTA; CDR2 reads FQGNSA. The CDR3 nucleotides read TGTGCCAGCAGCTTAGTTCGGCAGTCTAACTATGGCTACACCTTC. It codes for CASSLVRQSNYGYTF.

This chain links TRBV27 with TRBJ2-7; D is tentatively TRBD1 or TRBD2 (5 bases each). V lost 4 bases, J lost 2 bases, and 12 bases lay in between. The CDR3 loop spans 14 amino acids. Germline loops: CDR1 MNHEY, CDR2 SMNVEV (reference sequence). The CDR3 reads CASSSPGPAYEQYF. The CDR3 DNA reads as TGTGCCAGCAGTTCCCCGGGACCAGCCTACGAGCAGTACTTC.

V gene TRBV12-3 or TRBV12-4 combines with J gene TRBJ2-7; no reliable D call. Trimming took 8 bases from V and 7 from J, leaving 12 bases between them. The CDR3 is 11 amino acids. CDR3 in amino acids: CASVETGEQYF. The CDR3 bases are TGTGCCAGCGTGGAAACGGGTGAGCAGTACTTC.

The chain links TRBV28 to TRBJ2-5; TRBD1 matches 8 bases. The DNA matches TRBJ2-7 better at its end, which makes the J call doubtful. Germline values: CDR1 MDHEN, CDR2 SYDVKM. CDR3 length equals 14 residues. As DNA, the CDR3 is TGTGCCAGCAGTTTACGGACAGGGTCCTACGAGCAGTACTTC. It translates to CASSLRTGSYEQYF.

V usage is TRBV4-1 and J usage is TRBJ1-5; no definite D call. The CDR3 extends over 13 amino acids. Germline V CDR1 and CDR2: MGHRA, YSYEKL. V was cut by 0 bases and J by 7 bases, with 7 bases left in between. CDR3 bases: TGCGCCAGCAGCCAAGAGGGGTGGCAGCCCCAGCATTTT. This codes for CASSQEGWQPQHF.

A single count supports this clonotype. The chain uses TRBV29-1 and TRBJ2-3, with D possibly being TRBD1 (6 bases). V was pared by 6 bases and J by 6 bases, with 13 bases between. Per the germline V gene, CDR1 is SQVTM and CDR2 is ANQGSEA. This CDR3 region has 12 residues. CDR3 loop: CSVDRNGDTQYF. The CDR3 DNA reads TGCAGCGTCGACAGGAATGGGGATACGCAGTATTTT.

The chain has TRBV4-1 and TRBJ2-5; D not resolved. CDR1 and CDR2 from the germline V gene are MGHRA and YSYEKL. V was clipped by 0 bases and J by 3 bases, with 5 bases between them. This CDR3 region has 13 residues. CDR3 in amino acids: CASSQEPEETQYF. The CDR3, as DNA: TGCGCCAGCAGCCAAGAACCTGAAGAGACCCAGTACTTC.

This clonotype was seen only a few times. The chain joins TRBV2 to TRBJ2-3; possibly TRBD2 for D (5 bases). CDR1 and CDR2 from the germline V gene are SNHLY and FYNNEI. V shed 3 bases and J shed 2 bases, with 12 bases lying between them. This CDR3 region has 15 residues. CDR3 sequence (DNA): TGTGCCAGCAGTGAGGAGCGGCTAAACACAGATACGCAGTATTTT. Translating gives CASSEERLNTDTQYF. The complete variable domain, with remaining parts taken from reference TRBV2 and TRBJ2-3, reads EPEVTQTPSHQVTQMGQEVILRCVPISNHLYFYWYRQILGQKVEFLVSFYNNEISEKSEIFDDQFSVERPDGSNFTLKIRSTKLEDSAMYFCASSEERLNTDTQYFGPGTRLTVL.

This clonotype was recorded a few times. The chain is built from TRBV6-5 and TRBJ2-5, with TRBD2 matching over 11 bases. V lost 0 bases and J lost 11; bases outside the gene matches: 5. The CDR3 extends over 14 amino acids. Germline lookup yields CDR1 MNHEY and CDR2 SVGAGI. CDR3 loop: CASSYSTSGSEQYF. The CDR3 nucleotides are TGTGCCAGCAGTTACTCAACTAGCGGGAGTGAGCAGTACTTC.

The genes are TRBV27 and TRBJ1-1; maybe TRBD1 (5 bases). CDR1 is MNHEY and CDR2 is SMNVEV in the germline V gene (reference sequence). The CDR3 contains 14 residues. V was clipped by 4 bases and J by 0 bases, with 9 bases between them. The CDR3 loop reads CASSSWGMNTEAFF. Here the CDR3 DNA reads TGTGCCAGCAGTTCGTGGGGCATGAACACTGAAGCTTTCTTT.

CDR3 in DNA: TGTGCCACCACGTATGGAGGGGCCTCCTACGAGCAGTACTTC. This codes for CATTYGGASYEQYF. The chain joins TRBV6-2 or TRBV6-3 to TRBJ2-7; a possible D gene is TRBD2 (6 bases). The CDR3 contains 14 residues. The V and J ends lost 10 bases and 0 bases respectively, with 16 bases between them. The germline gives CDR1 MNHEY, CDR2 SVGEGT.

This chain joins TRBV15 and TRBJ2-1; 10 bases agree with TRBD2. This CDR3 contains 14 residues. V lost 2 bases, J lost 7 bases, and 2 bases stayed unmatched. Germline V lookup: CDR1 LNHNV, CDR2 YYDKDF (reference sequence). The CDR3 sequence: CATSRLAGENEQFF. For the CDR3, the DNA is TGTGCCACCAGCAGACTAGCGGGGGAAAATGAGCAGTTCTTC. Combining the CDR3 with reference TRBV15 and TRBJ2-1 gives the whole variable domain DAMVIQNPRYQVTQFGKPVTLSCSQTLNHNVMYWYQQKSSQAPKLLFHYYDKDFNNEADTPDNFQSRRPNTSFCFLDIRSPGLGDTAMYLCATSRLAGENEQFFGPGTRLTVL.

The CDR3 is CASSQETVQPQHF. CDR3 bases: TGTGCCAGCAGCCAAGAGACAGTTCAGCCCCAGCATTTT. The chain couples TRBV7-2 to TRBJ1-5; TRBD1 might be the D (5 bases). V lost 5 bases and J lost 6, with 11 bases in between. The germline V gene has CDR1 SGHTA and CDR2 FQGNSA. The CDR3 sequence is 13 residues long. The full variable domain, its missing parts supplied by reference TRBV7-2 and TRBJ1-5, is GAGVSQSPSNKVTEKGKDVELRCDPISGHTALYWYRQSLGQGLEFLIYFQGNSAPDKSGLPSDRFSAERTGGSVSTLTIQRTQQEDSAVYLCASSQETVQPQHFGDGTRLSIL.

This clonotype showed up just a few times. The chain couples TRBV7-2 to TRBJ2-7, with D possibly being TRBD1 (6 bases). Per the germline V gene, CDR1 is SGHTA and CDR2 is FQGNSA. The V end was cut by 1 base, the J end by 7 bases, with 17 bases between. The length of the CDR3 is 15 residues. CDR3 amino acids: CASSLGQGTSSEQYF. DNA for the CDR3: TGTGCCAGCAGCTTAGGCCAGGGGACGTCGTCGGAGCAGTACTTC.